Below, 20 T cell receptor beta chains from the same sample are listed, as sequenced in a study of identical twins (dated by TCRdb to the mid-2010s). Library method: 5' RACE. Sequencing was carried out with an Illumina HiSeq 2000. TCRdb reworked the public reads: Q25 trimming with fastp, MiXCR clone assembly, productive beta chains retained. For every CDR3 protein sequence, its rows merge into one entry that carries the most common genes and DNA. The sample table records roughly 350,000 distinct CDR3 sequences; about 10% of these occur just once. The leading ten clones occupy over 7% of the sample. The specimen sequenced was naive T cells sorted from blood. This specimen's cell subset or site label, interpreted: cells isolated with a human naive T-cell isolation kit. These receptors were obtained from a woman aged 45 to 65 in good health.

The rearrangement uses TRBV5-1 and TRBJ1-5; D is perhaps TRBD1 (6 bases). The CDR3 consists of 16 residues. Germline V gives CDR1 SGHRS, CDR2 YFSETQ. The V end lost 0 bases, the J end lost 6 bases, and 16 bases lay between the germline ends. DNA for the CDR3: TGCGCCAGCAGCTTGGAGGGCAGGGGTGATGGTCAGCCCCAGCATTTT. Translating it yields CASSLEGRGDGQPQHF.

The rearrangement uses TRBV29-1 and TRBJ1-4; 8 bases fit TRBD1. Germline CDR1 and CDR2: SQVTM and ANQGSEA. This CDR3 contains 14 residues. Trimming cost V 0 bases and J 8 bases; bases outside gene matches: 5. The CDR3 nucleotides read TGCAGCGTTGAAGATGTGAGACAGGGGGAAAAACTGTTTTTT. Its protein product is CSVEDVRQGEKLFF.

The chain recombines TRBV4-1 with TRBJ2-7; the match to TRBD1 covers 10 bases. J gave up 5 bases and V 1 base, and 5 bases lay outside the gene matches. The CDR3 has 15 residues. Germline CDR1 is MGHRA and CDR2 is YSYEKL. CDR3 residues: CASSQGRTGGNEQYF. CDR3 in DNA: TGCGCCAGCAGCCAAGGAAGGACAGGGGGAAACGAGCAGTACTTC.

This clonotype showed up many times. V and J are TRBV4-1 and TRBJ2-2; D could derive from TRBD1 or TRBD2 (6 bases each). The germline V gene encodes CDR1 MGHRA and CDR2 YSYEKL. This CDR3 has 15 residues. V lost 5 bases and J lost 4, with 14 bases in between. The CDR3 coding sequence is TGCGCCAGCAGCATAGGGGGGTGGGGCACCGGGGAGCTGTTTTTT. It is translated as CASSIGGWGTGELFF.

Ten or more counts support this clonotype. This chain links TRBV5-1 with TRBJ2-5; D perhaps matches TRBD1 (6 bases). CDR3 length equals 15 residues. Germline CDR1 reads SGHRS; CDR2 reads YFSETQ. The V and J ends lost 4 bases and 5 bases respectively, with 18 bases between them. In nucleotides, the CDR3 is TGCGCCAGCAGCGCAACTTACAGGGATATGGAGACCCAGTACTTC. It is translated as CASSATYRDMETQYF.

In its sample, this clonotype was seen many times. V and J are TRBV5-1 and TRBJ2-1; 8 nucleotides align to TRBD2. This CDR3 spans 16 amino acids. V trimming: 6 bases; J trimming: 2 bases; junction bases outside the gene matches: 10. CDR1 and CDR2 from the germline V gene are SGHRS and YFSETQ. CDR3 protein: CASNGGRRPTYNEQFF. Written as DNA, the CDR3 is TGCGCCAGCAACGGCGGGAGGCGCCCAACCTACAATGAGCAGTTCTTC.

The DNA for the CDR3 is TGCGCCAGCAGCCGGGCGGGAGGGCCGAGAGAGCAGTACTTC. Protein product: CASSRAGGPREQYF. The rearrangement joins TRBV4-1 to TRBJ2-7; 9 nucleotides agree with TRBD2. Germline CDR1 is MGHRA and CDR2 is YSYEKL. This CDR3 contains 14 residues. V trimming: 4 bases; J trimming: 7 bases; junction bases outside the gene matches: 8.

In its sample, this clonotype was seen many times. This rearrangement joins TRBV6-4 to TRBJ2-3; 11 bases are a match to TRBD2. Trimming took 3 bases from V and 4 from J; bases not matched to a gene: 3. Germline V gives CDR1 MRHNA, CDR2 SNTAGT. The CDR3 sequence is 15 residues long. The CDR3 nucleotides are TGTGCCAGCAGTGAACTAGCGGGAGCACCAGATACGCAGTATTTT. It encodes CASSELAGAPDTQYF.

About this clonotype: A junction boundary mismatches the germline segment, possibly from a read error. The chain recombines TRBV7-7 with TRBJ2-2; TRBD1 matches 8 bases. The germline gives CDR1 SSHAT, CDR2 FNYEAQ (reference sequence). The CDR3 spans 16 residues. The CDR3 DNA follows: TGTGCTAGCAGCCCTAGGACAGGGCCGAACACCGGGGAGCTGTTTTTT. Amino acids: CASSPRTGPNTGELFF.

The V gene is TRBV6-1, the J gene TRBJ2-5; D ambiguous. CDR1 is MNHNS and CDR2 is SASEGT in the germline V gene. The CDR3 has 13 amino acids. The ends were cut back, 1 base at V and 3 bases at J, with 6 bases in the middle. The CDR3 reads CASSEVDEETQYF. The CDR3 nucleotides are TGTGCCAGCAGTGAAGTGGACGAAGAGACCCAGTACTTC.

This clonotype showed up just a few times. The chain joins TRBV12-3 or TRBV12-4 to TRBJ2-1; possible D gene TRBD2, 6 bases. With 6 bases removed from V and 1 base from J, the gap between germline ends came to 13 bases. The CDR3 totals 15 residues. The CDR3 region is CASSQSGGSYNEQFF. CDR3 DNA: TGTGCCAGCAGCCAGAGCGGAGGGTCCTACAATGAGCAGTTCTTC.

This clonotype was detected ten times or more. The chain uses TRBV7-9 and TRBJ1-5, with no clear D. Germline V CDR1 and CDR2: SEHNR, FQNEAQ (reference sequence). V gave up 6 bases and J gave up 0 bases, with 6 bases separating them. The CDR3 length is 13 residues. CDR3 sequence (DNA): TGTGCCAGCAGACAGAATAGCAATCAGCCCCAGCATTTT. Translated: CASRQNSNQPQHF.

This clonotype was found a few times. The V gene is TRBV20-1, the J gene TRBJ2-1; 7 bases agree with TRBD1. CDR1 is DFQATT, CDR2 SNEGSKA, per germline (reference sequence). V trimming: 3 bases; J trimming: 7 bases; junction bases outside the gene matches: 3. The CDR3 sequence is 12 residues long. Written as DNA, the CDR3 is TGCAGTGCTAGCAGGGACAGTAATGAGCAGTTCTTC. It specifies CSASRDSNEQFF.

A remark on this clonotype: This may stem from a read error, because a much larger clone lies one nucleotide away. The chain uses TRBV5-1 and TRBJ2-2; 8 positions agree with TRBD2. CDR3 length: 15 residues. Germline V lookup: CDR1 SGHRS, CDR2 YFSETQ. The CDR3 spells CASSSGLAPTGELVF. CDR3 nucleotides: TGCGCCAGCAGCTCCGGACTAGCCCCCACCGGGGAGCTGGTTTTT.

The V and J genes are TRBV12-5 and TRBJ1-2; D is ambiguous. V shed 3 bases and J shed 7 bases, with 15 bases lying between them. This CDR3 contains 14 residues. In germline, CDR1 is LGHNT, CDR2 FRNRAP. CDR3 protein: CASGFLSRFGGYTF. In DNA, the CDR3 is TGTGCTAGTGGTTTTTTATCACGGTTCGGTGGCTACACCTTC.

V usage is TRBV20-1 and J usage is TRBJ1-2; the D is unclear. Germline-derived CDR1 and CDR2 are DFQATT and SNEGSKA (reference sequence). The CDR3 length is 14 residues. Trimming took 1 base from V and 3 from J, leaving 12 bases between them. The CDR3, as DNA: TGCAGTGCTAGAGCAGCAGGATCCTACTATGGCTACACCTTC. The encoded protein is CSARAAGSYYGYTF.

V gene TRBV3-1 combines with J gene TRBJ1-5, with a tentative D call TRBD1 (5 bases). Per germline, CDR1 LGHDT and CDR2 YNNKEL (reference sequence). V lost 3 bases and J lost 3, with 9 bases in between. The CDR3 sequence is 14 residues long. CDR3 in amino acids: CASSQGPTNQPQHF. CDR3 bases: TGTGCCAGCAGCCAGGGACCGACCAATCAGCCCCAGCATTTT. Combining the CDR3 with reference TRBV3-1 and TRBJ1-5 gives the whole variable domain DTAVSQTPKYLVTQMGNDKSIKCEQNLGHDTMYWYKQDSKKFLKIMFSYNNKELIINETVPNRFSPKSPDKAHLNLHINSLELGDSAVYFCASSQGPTNQPQHFGDGTRLSIL.

As regards this clonotype: The final CDR3 position lacks the conserved phenylalanine or tryptophan, pointing to a likely read error. The DNA is omitted, as the CDR3 cannot be located on it reliably, and the CDR3 follows TCRdb's listing. CDR3 region: CSVEAGPGD. The V call is TRBV29-1, the J call TRBJ2-7; the D call TRBD1 from the table was never checked on the DNA. 9 amino acids form the CDR3, both terminal residues included. Per the germline V gene, CDR1 is SQVTM and CDR2 is ANQGSEA.

This clonotype was picked up a small number of times. This rearrangement joins TRBV6-5 to TRBJ2-3; D is uncertain. Looked up from germline, CDR1 is MNHEY and CDR2 is SVGAGI. V dropped 5 bases and J dropped 6 bases, with 12 bases sitting between them. The CDR3 covers 13 residues. CDR3 loop: CASSRAERDTQYF. CDR3 sequence (DNA): TGTGCCAGCAGTCGGGCCGAGAGGGATACGCAGTATTTT.

The chain is built from TRBV14 and TRBJ1-1; D unresolved. V shed 4 bases and J shed 1 base, with 7 bases lying between them. Germline assignment: CDR1 SGHDN and CDR2 FVKESK. The CDR3 is 13 residues long. CDR3: CASSRKGNTEAFF. The DNA for the CDR3 is TGTGCCAGCAGCCGAAAGGGGAACACTGAAGCTTTCTTT.